Below, 18 T cell receptor beta chains from the same sample are listed, as sequenced in a study of identical twins. TCRdb re-called the 5' RACE reads with MiXCR, one entry per CDR3 protein. The sample comprises 450,000 or so distinct CDR3 sequences, roughly 26% of which are singletons, and roughly 3% rests with the top ten. These data are also associated with another study on T cells expressing NK-cell markers.

Sequencing was done on a sample of CD4+ T cells sorted from blood. These receptor sequences come from a young woman in good health.

The J gene is TRBJ2-3, the V gene TRBV20-1, with TRBD2 matching 12 bases. Trimming cost V 2 bases and J 6 bases; bases outside gene matches: 6. This CDR3 comprises 15 residues. Germline CDR1 reads DFQATT; CDR2 reads SNEGSKA (reference sequence). DNA of the CDR3: TGCAGTGCTAGACCCCGGACTAGCGGGACGGATACGCAGTATTTT. This sequence encodes CSARPRTSGTDTQYF.

This clonotype was detected only a few times. The genes are TRBV7-9 and TRBJ1-3; D is unresolved. The V end was cut by 7 bases, the J end by 3 bases, with 13 bases between. The CDR3 has 14 amino acids. Germline loops: CDR1 SEHNR, CDR2 FQNEAQ (reference sequence). The CDR3 nucleotides are TGTGCCAGCACCGGGTCGAAGAATGGAAACACCATATATTTT. This translates into CASTGSKNGNTIYF.

This clonotype turned up a few times. V and J are TRBV20-1 and TRBJ2-1; 7 positions match TRBD2. Germline loops: CDR1 DFQATT, CDR2 SNEGSKA (reference sequence). This CDR3 contains 14 residues. Germline trimming cut 6 bases from V and 5 bases from J; bases unmatched to any gene: 10. The chain's CDR3 is CSAHGRDFNNEQFF. The CDR3 DNA is TGCAGTGCCCATGGGAGGGATTTCAACAATGAGCAGTTCTTC.

The chain employs TRBV11-2 and TRBJ2-1; TRBD2 aligns across 11 bases. The trim removed 5 bases at V and 2 bases at J, leaving 11 bases unmatched. Germline V gene data show CDR1 as SGHAT and CDR2 as FQNNGV. The CDR3 covers 18 residues. CDR3 nucleotide sequence: TGTGCCAGCAGCAGGAGACTAGCGGGGCCGATCACCTACAATGAGCAGTTCTTC. Its translation is CASSRRLAGPITYNEQFF.

Worth noting for this clonotype: Because the CDR3's place on the DNA is in doubt, the DNA is left out and the CDR3 is given as listed by TCRdb. This chain uses TRBV5-1 with TRBJ2-2; no check of the table's D call, TRBD1, against the DNA was made. From germline, CDR1 is SGHRS and CDR2 YFSETQ. The CDR3 spans 18 amino acids, including both terminal residues. The CDR3 is CASSPGRGRKSGPGSCFF.

The chain combines TRBV25-1 with TRBJ2-7, with a possible D match to TRBD2 (5 bases). The CDR3 runs to 12 residues. The V gene lost 11 bases and the J gene lost 2 bases, with 13 bases spanning the gap. Per germline, CDR1 MGHDK and CDR2 SYGVNS. CDR3 in DNA: TGTGCCTCGAGTAGGAGGACCTACGAGCAGTACTTC. This codes for CASSRRTYEQYF.

This sequence joins TRBV20-1 and TRBJ2-3; TRBD1 aligns across 12 bases. The germline gives CDR1 DFQATT, CDR2 SNEGSKA (reference sequence). Trimming took 6 bases from V and 9 from J; bases not matched to a gene: 13. This CDR3 comprises 15 residues. The CDR3 protein is CSAPSWGQGAGTQYF. The CDR3 bases are TGCAGTGCCCCCTCTTGGGGACAGGGGGCAGGAACGCAGTATTTT.

This chain joins TRBV7-3 and TRBJ2-1, with D perhaps TRBD1 (5 bases). Germline V gives CDR1 SGHTA, CDR2 FQGTGA. This CDR3 contains 16 residues. Deletions cut 4 bases from V and 4 bases from J, with 17 bases between. Here the CDR3 reads CASSSFRAFGYNEQFF. The DNA of the CDR3 is TGTGCCAGCAGCTCCTTCAGGGCTTTCGGGTACAATGAGCAGTTCTTC.

This clonotype has a handful of counts. The rearrangement links TRBV12-3 or TRBV12-4 to TRBJ1-1, with D possibly being TRBD1 (5 bases). The CDR3 runs to 13 residues. V was cut by 6 bases and J by 2 bases, with 10 bases left in between. CDR3 nucleotides: TGTGCCAGCAGGATCGACAGTAACACTGAAGCTTTCTTT. It translates to CASRIDSNTEAFF.

This clonotype has only a few counts. The V gene is TRBV5-1, the J gene TRBJ2-7; 10 nucleotides align to TRBD1. The CDR3 spans 14 residues. V dropped 4 bases and J dropped 5; count of bases not matched to a gene: 6. Germline V gives CDR1 SGHRS, CDR2 YFSETQ. In nucleotides, the CDR3 is TGCGCCAGCAGCCCCGGGACAGGGGACGACGAGCAGTACTTC. As protein: CASSPGTGDDEQYF.

This clonotype has a handful of counts. The chain employs TRBV5-1 and TRBJ2-7; 8 bases align to TRBD1. The length of the CDR3 is 15 residues. Germline V lookup: CDR1 SGHRS, CDR2 YFSETQ. J was trimmed by 3 bases and V by 4 bases; bases with no gene match: 9. As DNA, the CDR3 is TGCGCCAGCAGCCTCTCCGGGACAGGAAACTACGAGCAGTACTTC. Encoded protein: CASSLSGTGNYEQYF. The complete variable domain, with remaining parts taken from reference TRBV5-1 and TRBJ2-7, reads KAGVTQTPRYLIKTRGQQVTLSCSPISGHRSVSWYQQTPGQGLQFLFEYFSETQRNKGNFPGRFSGRQFSNSRSEMNVSTLELGDSALYLCASSLSGTGNYEQYFGPGTRLTVT.

J is TRBJ2-1 and V is TRBV29-1; 8 nucleotides line up with TRBD1. The CDR3 runs to 12 residues. V trimming: 5 bases; J trimming: 9 bases; junction bases outside the gene matches: 6. The germline gives CDR1 SQVTM, CDR2 ANQGSEA. CDR3 bases: TGCAGCGTTTATCAGGGGGCAGGTGAGCAGTTCTTC. It codes for CSVYQGAGEQFF.

The genes are TRBV7-9 and TRBJ2-1, with a possible D match to TRBD2 (6 bases). V was clipped by 0 bases and J by 6 bases, with 9 bases between them. The CDR3 covers 14 residues. Per the germline V gene, CDR1 is SEHNR and CDR2 is FQNEAQ (reference sequence). The CDR3 protein is CASSLAGGLNEQFF. The CDR3 DNA reads TGTGCCAGCAGCTTAGCGGGAGGACTCAATGAGCAGTTCTTC.

This sequence joins TRBV2 and TRBJ2-1; D perhaps matches TRBD1 (5 bases). V was shortened by 3 bases and J by 2 bases, with 11 bases between the two germline ends. CDR1 and CDR2 from the germline V gene are SNHLY and FYNNEI. The CDR3 runs to 15 residues. The DNA for the CDR3 is TGTGCCAGCAGTGAGGAAGGGGCCCCCTACAATGAGCAGTTCTTC. Residues: CASSEEGAPYNEQFF.

This clonotype was observed a single time. The chain has TRBV9 and TRBJ2-5; possibly TRBD2 for D (5 bases). With 2 bases removed from V and 5 bases from J, the gap between germline ends came to 13 bases. CDR1 and CDR2 from the germline V gene are SGDLS and YYNGEE. The CDR3 runs to 14 residues. The CDR3 region is CASSVGLTVETQYF. CDR3 nucleotides: TGTGCCAGCAGCGTCGGACTTACGGTGGAGACCCAGTACTTC. The whole variable domain, remainder taken from reference TRBV9 and TRBJ2-5, is DSGVTQTPKHLITATGQRVTLRCSPRSGDLSVYWYQQSLDQGLQFLIQYYNGEERAKGNILERFSAQQFPDLHSELNLSSLELGDSALYFCASSVGLTVETQYFGPGTRLLVL.

This clonotype was counted only a few times. The chain joins TRBV7-3 to TRBJ2-7; D not certain. V lost 2 bases, J lost 4 bases, and 12 bases lay in between. The CDR3 contains 14 residues. Per the germline V gene, CDR1 is SGHTA and CDR2 is FQGTGA. The CDR3 region is CASSLGGDEYEQYF. CDR3 nucleotides: TGTGCCAGCAGCTTAGGTGGGGATGAATACGAGCAGTACTTC.

V is TRBV24-1 and J is TRBJ2-1, with no clear D. V lost 4 bases to trimming and J lost 8 bases, with 8 bases between them. Germline V gene lookup returns CDR1 KGHDR and CDR2 SFDVKD. CDR3 length: 12 amino acids. CDR3 in DNA: TGTGCCACCAGTGACCGAAATTATGAGCAGTTCTTC. Its translation is CATSDRNYEQFF.

This clonotype was picked up a small number of times. The chain couples TRBV15 to TRBJ2-7, with 7 nucleotides matching TRBD2. The CDR3 has 14 residues. V gave up 6 bases and J gave up 2 bases; unmatched junction bases: 7. CDR1 is LNHNV and CDR2 is YYDKDF in the germline V gene (reference sequence). In DNA form, the CDR3 reads TGTGCCACCAGTCTAGGAACTAGCGCCTACGAGCAGTACTTC. Amino acids: CATSLGTSAYEQYF.